This entry is about one T cell receptor beta chain. The CDR3 extends over 15 amino acids. Trimming pared 5 bases from V and 1 base from J, leaving 14 bases between. The germline V gene encodes CDR1 SEHNR and CDR2 FQNEAQ (reference sequence). The sample is drawn from a study of blood T cell repertoires in COVID-19. In the original analysis: Estimation of nucleated cell counts relied on the amplification of reference gene primers. Produced via immunoSEQ multiplex PCR; TCRdb's table is partial and in-frame only. From that table come the V and J calls and clone size; the DNA was used to work out D and trimming. This table holds some 100,000 clones, about 85% found once.

Material: peripheral blood. The sequence was collected from a woman in her 70s with active or convalescent COVID-19. The V gene is TRBV7-9, the J gene TRBJ1-1; D gene unclear. CDR3 protein: CASSKWQDTNTEAFF. The CDR3 nucleotides read TGTGCCAGCAGCAAATGGCAGGATACGAACACTGAAGCTTTCTTT. Full variable domain (outside the CDR3, taken from reference TRBV7-9 and TRBJ1-1): DTGVSQNPRHKITKRGQNVTFRCDPISEHNRLYWYRQTLGQGPEFLTYFQNEAQLEKSRLLSDRFSAERPKGSFSTLEIQRTEQGDSAMYLCASSKWQDTNTEAFFGQGTRLTVV.